Listed here are 26 T cell receptor beta chains from one sample, sequenced in a study of T cell clusters in autoimmune cytopenias. One tube held mixed TRB-A and TRB-B primer pools for touch-down PCR. TCRdb reanalyzed the multiplex PCR reads and collapses them to one entry per CDR3 protein, without DNA. This table lists roughly 220 distinct CDR3 sequences. Each sample's input was 250 ng genomic DNA, 30,000 to 45,000 genome equivalents. The same specimen was also included in a second study, on T cell repertoires in aging, cancer and after chemotherapy.

Sequenced material: peripheral blood. The origin of the receptors is a human donor with chronic lymphocytic leukemia.

The chain joins TRBV5-4 to TRBJ2-1; the TRBD2 assignment by TCRdb is unverifiable without DNA. This CDR3 has 15 residues. Germline V gene data show CDR1 as SGHNT and CDR2 as YYREEE (reference sequence). The CDR3 sequence is CASSVGTSGRNKQFF.

This clonotype is classed as medium-sized (0.01 to 0.1%) by frequency. V is TRBV4-3 and J is TRBJ2-7; the D call from TCRdb, TRBD1, cannot be confirmed without DNA. The CDR3 sequence is 17 residues long. CDR1 is LGHNA, CDR2 YSLEER, per germline. This CDR3 is CASSQDYPGRSSYEQYF.

Judged by frequency, this clonotype is large. This chain uses TRBV20-1 with TRBJ2-5. Germline lookup yields CDR1 DFQATT and CDR2 SNEGSKA (reference sequence). This CDR3 spans 14 amino acids. The CDR3 protein is CSARDWSSPETQYF.

This clonotype is classed as medium-sized by frequency. The chain couples TRBV28 to TRBJ1-5; absent DNA, TCRdb's TRBD1 call cannot be checked. CDR1 is MDHEN, CDR2 SYDVKM, per germline. CDR3 length: 16 amino acids. The CDR3 sequence: CASSLWGQGSNQPQHF. Full variable domain (rest looked up from reference TRBV28 and TRBJ1-5): DVKVTQSSRYLVKRTGEKVFLECVQDMDHENMFWYRQDPGLGLRLIYFSYDVKMKEKGDIPEGYSVSREKKERFSLILESASTNQTSMYLCASSLWGQGSNQPQHFGDGTRLSIL.

Its frequency marks this clonotype as medium-sized. This chain links TRBV2 with TRBJ2-3. The germline CDR1 and CDR2 sequences are SNHLY and FYNNEI. This CDR3 region has 11 residues. CDR3 in amino acids: CASRSTDTQYF.

According to its frequency, this clonotype is medium-sized. The chain's CDR3 is CASSLGGTTYEQYF. The chain combines TRBV11-2 with TRBJ2-7; TCRdb's D call of TRBD1 is untestable without DNA. Germline V gene lookup returns CDR1 SGHAT and CDR2 FQNNGV. The CDR3 has 14 residues.

In terms of frequency, this clonotype is medium-sized. The chain combines TRBV5-1 with TRBJ2-7; checking the TCRdb D call of TRBD1 is not possible without DNA. Germline CDR1 is SGHRS and CDR2 is YFSETQ. CDR3 length: 16 residues. The chain's CDR3 is CASSPGKGHTSYEQYF.

This sequence joins TRBV6-5 and TRBJ1-2; TCRdb indicates TRBD1, and absent DNA this call remains unverified. Germline CDR1 MNHEY, CDR2 SVGAGI. The CDR3 has 14 amino acids. CDR3 sequence: CASSESGGSYGYTF.

This chain joins TRBV6-1 and TRBJ2-3; lacking DNA, the TRBD2 call made by TCRdb goes unchecked. Germline V lookup: CDR1 MNHNS, CDR2 SASEGT. The CDR3 has 16 residues. The CDR3 loop is CASSRGLAGGPDTQYF.

Considering frequency, this clonotype is medium-sized. This rearrangement joins TRBV11-2 to TRBJ2-1; TCRdb indicates TRBD1, and absent DNA this call remains unverified. CDR3 length: 14 amino acids. Per the germline V gene, CDR1 is SGHAT and CDR2 is FQNNGV. The CDR3 loop is CASSLDISAPEQFF.

The CDR3 sequence: CASSLGTGSTYEQYF. The rearrangement links TRBV5-1 to TRBJ2-7; TCRdb's D call of TRBD1 is untestable without DNA. CDR3 length: 15 amino acids. Germline V lookup: CDR1 SGHRS, CDR2 YFSETQ.

This clonotype ranks as large in terms of frequency. This chain connects TRBV10-3 to TRBJ2-4. Germline-derived CDR1 and CDR2 are ENHRY and SYGVKD. The CDR3 runs to 13 residues. CDR3: CAISGGAKNIQYF.

By frequency, this clonotype registers hyperexpanded (1% or more). The V call is TRBV19, the J call TRBJ2-5; TCRdb gives TRBD1 as the D gene, but with no DNA this cannot be confirmed. This CDR3 contains 12 residues. In germline, CDR1 is LNHDA, CDR2 SQIVND (reference sequence). The CDR3: CARTGGGETQYF.

Measured by frequency, this clonotype is large. V gene TRBV12-3 or TRBV12-4 combines with J gene TRBJ2-1; TCRdb calls TRBD2, which cannot be checked without DNA. This CDR3 is 14 amino acids long. The CDR3 protein is CASSRGLEFNEQFF.

Frequency places this clonotype as medium-sized (0.01 to 0.1%). This chain uses TRBV7-2 with TRBJ1-1; TCRdb's assignment of TRBD1 cannot be checked, as there is no DNA. The CDR3 has 14 residues. Germline loops: CDR1 SGHTA, CDR2 FQGNSA. CDR3 protein: CASSSRGGFTEAFF.

This clonotype is labeled hyperexpanded based on frequency. The chain joins TRBV29-1 to TRBJ2-1; TCRdb returns TRBD2, unconfirmable since there is no DNA. The CDR3 loop spans 13 amino acids. Per the germline V gene, CDR1 is SQVTM and CDR2 is ANQGSEA. CDR3 sequence reads: CSVGTSGRNEQFF.

This clonotype is identified as large from frequency. The chain has TRBV12-3 or TRBV12-4 and TRBJ2-7; the D call from TCRdb, TRBD2, cannot be confirmed without DNA. The CDR3 loop spans 14 amino acids. This chain's CDR3 is CARGGYVEGYEQYF.

This clonotype counts as medium-sized by frequency. V usage is TRBV20-1 and J usage is TRBJ1-2; the D call of TRBD1 rests on TCRdb alone, since no DNA is present to check it. From germline, CDR1 is DFQATT and CDR2 SNEGSKA (reference sequence). The CDR3 contains 15 residues. The CDR3 spells CSARDPVTGNYGYTF.

The chain combines TRBV4-2 with TRBJ2-2; as DNA is missing, the TRBD2 call by TCRdb cannot be tested. The CDR3 runs to 14 residues. Germline V gene lookup returns CDR1 LGHNA and CDR2 YNFKEQ. Here the CDR3 reads CASRRDLNTGELFF.

Considering frequency, this clonotype is hyperexpanded (1% or more). The chain recombines TRBV27 with TRBJ2-1; TCRdb calls TRBD2, which cannot be checked without DNA. The germline V gene has CDR1 MNHEY and CDR2 SMNVEV (reference sequence). The CDR3 is made up of 13 amino acids. CDR3 sequence reads: CASSLGVTNEQFF.

The rearrangement uses TRBV5-6 and TRBJ1-5; TCRdb indicates TRBD1, and absent DNA this call remains unverified. The CDR3 loop spans 15 amino acids. CDR1 and CDR2 from the germline V gene are SGHDT and YYEEEE. CDR3 loop: CASSTTGAGDQPQHF.

According to its frequency, this clonotype is medium-sized. V and J are TRBV4-1 and TRBJ2-5; TCRdb reports TRBD1, a call that lacks DNA to check it against. The CDR3 loop spans 15 amino acids. In germline, CDR1 is MGHRA, CDR2 YSYEKL. This chain's CDR3 is CASSPEGQPRETQYF.

This clonotype shows up as medium-sized by frequency. This chain uses TRBV20-1 with TRBJ2-7; lacking DNA, the TRBD2 call made by TCRdb goes unchecked. Germline CDR1 reads DFQATT; CDR2 reads SNEGSKA (reference sequence). This CDR3 region has 16 residues. The CDR3 loop is CSARAPSGESSYEQYF.

This clonotype is large by frequency. The CDR3 reads CASSLTGTGAGNTIYF. V is TRBV7-2 and J is TRBJ1-3; there is no DNA to check the TCRdb D call of TRBD1. The germline CDR1 and CDR2 sequences are SGHTA and FQGNSA. This CDR3 has 16 amino acids.

This clonotype is labeled medium-sized based on frequency. The chain combines TRBV7-9 with TRBJ1-2. The CDR3 is 13 residues long. In germline, CDR1 is SEHNR, CDR2 FQNEAQ (reference sequence). The CDR3 sequence: CASRSPPGDGYTF. Together with reference TRBV7-9 and TRBJ1-2, the CDR3 gives the full variable domain: DTGVSQNPRHKITKRGQNVTFRCDPISEHNRLYWYRQTLGQGPEFLTYFQNEAQLEKSRLLSDRFSAERPKGSFSTLEIQRTEQGDSAMYLCASRSPPGDGYTFGSGTRLTVV.

This clonotype shows up as large by frequency. This chain links TRBV6-2 or TRBV6-3 with TRBJ1-1; TCRdb's D gene call, TRBD1, goes unchecked for lack of DNA. Germline V CDR1 and CDR2: MNHEY, SVGEGT. The length of the CDR3 is 13 residues. CDR3 in amino acids: CASTTGYLTEAFF.